This T cell receptor (beta chain) stems from a study of T cell clonotyping in hematopoietic cell transplantation. Study observations and caveats: Higher Inverse Simpson Index values in graft donor and pretransplant recipient predicted broader posttransplant TCR diversity. Few recipient clonotypes overlapped donors; over 95% were de novo at given depth.

Per the germline V gene, CDR1 is WNHNN and CDR2 is SYGVQD (reference sequence). With V trimmed by 5 bases and J by 6 bases, 8 bases remained unmatched. The CDR3 is made up of 14 amino acids. Libraries were prepared by immunoSEQ multiplex PCR; TCRdb keeps only in-frame clonotypes and omits some of them. The repertoire holds 35,000 to 50,000 clones, with roughly 96% as singletons. Details on this clone: The antigen is not known.

Sequencing used peripheral blood mononuclear cells. This receptor was taken from a young man in good health. Some clones in this sample may be carry-over from other donors' samples. This chain joins TRBV10-1 and TRBJ2-7; TRBD2 matches at 9 bases. The CDR3 coding sequence is TGCGCCAGCAGTCCTAGCGGGGTTTTAGGCGAGCAGTACTTC. Protein sequence: CASSPSGVLGEQYF.